The next 19 T cell receptor beta chains were all read from a single sample in a study of T cell changes during pregnancy in multiple sclerosis. Some clones are missing from TCRdb's copy, which holds only in-frame ones; the method was immunoSEQ multiplex PCR. The data contain more than 70,000 clones, 80% to 95% of them seen just once; the ten biggest clones take up under 0.95%. This specimen was peripheral blood, taken before pregnancy. Source of these receptors: a female donor with multiple sclerosis, enrolled in a pregnancy study.

The chain carries TRBV9 and TRBJ1-6; possibly TRBD1 for D (6 bases). Trimming took 4 bases from V and 7 from J, leaving 15 bases between them. Germline values: CDR1 SGDLS, CDR2 YYNGEE. The CDR3 consists of 15 residues. Here the CDR3 reads CASSNARGGNSPLHF. DNA of the CDR3: TGTGCCAGCAGCAACGCAAGGGGGGGGAATTCACCCCTCCACTTT.

The chain recombines TRBV25-1 with TRBJ2-1; 12 bases agree with TRBD2. Germline V gene data show CDR1 as MGHDK and CDR2 as SYGVNS. The ends lost 3 bases at V and 10 bases at J; junction bases unmatched: 7. This CDR3 spans 15 amino acids. The CDR3 nucleotides are TGTGCCAGCAGTGAGATAGGACTAGCGGGAAAAGAGCAGTTCTTC. This encodes CASSEIGLAGKEQFF.

The chain joins TRBV6-1 to TRBJ2-7; tentatively, D is TRBD2 (6 bases). This CDR3 has 14 amino acids. Per germline, CDR1 MNHNS and CDR2 SASEGT. V dropped 5 bases and J dropped 6 bases, with 17 bases sitting between them. The CDR3 DNA reads as TGTGCCAGCAGTCCGGGGGTTGTGGACTTCGAGCAGTACTTC. Translated: CASSPGVVDFEQYF.

The chain uses TRBV7-3 and TRBJ2-7, with D possibly matching TRBD1 (6 bases). Germline values: CDR1 SGHTA, CDR2 FQGTGA. Trimming took 0 bases from V and 5 from J, leaving 8 bases between them. The CDR3 covers 13 residues. CDR3 residues: CASSLTDRDEQYF. DNA for the CDR3: TGTGCCAGCAGCTTAACGGACAGAGACGAGCAGTACTTC.

This clone was seen just once. The chain couples TRBV27 to TRBJ1-2; 8 nucleotides agree with TRBD1. The CDR3 extends over 15 amino acids. V lost 5 bases and J lost 5; bases outside the gene matches: 10. Germline CDR1 and CDR2: MNHEY and SMNVEV (reference sequence). The CDR3 region is CASSQSGQGWYGYTF. The CDR3, as DNA: TGTGCCAGCAGTCAATCTGGACAGGGATGGTATGGCTACACCTTC.

The chain links TRBV5-1 to TRBJ2-1; D is perhaps TRBD2 (6 bases). This CDR3 spans 16 amino acids. Germline CDR1 is SGHRS and CDR2 is YFSETQ. V was pared by 3 bases and J by 1 base, with 14 bases between. The CDR3 nucleotides are TGCGCCAGCAGCTCCGCAACCGGGACTTCCTACAATGAGCAGTTCTTC. It specifies CASSSATGTSYNEQFF.

V usage is TRBV7-3 and J usage is TRBJ1-1; TRBD1 matches at 7 bases. The CDR3 is made up of 14 amino acids. Germline V gene sequence: CDR1 SGHTA, CDR2 FQGTGA. Losses at the gene ends were 4 bases for V and 3 bases for J; bases not matched to a gene: 5. CDR3 residues: CASSSSGGDTEAFF. CDR3 nucleotide sequence: TGTGCCAGCAGCTCCTCAGGGGGAGACACTGAAGCTTTCTTT.

The chain is built from TRBV7-2 and TRBJ2-3; maybe TRBD1 (5 bases). Germline assignment: CDR1 SGHTA and CDR2 FQGNSA. The CDR3 consists of 14 residues. The V gene lost 2 bases and the J gene lost 6 bases, with 12 bases spanning the gap. CDR3 nucleotide sequence: TGTGCCAGCAGCTTAAGGTCCAGGGTGGATACGCAGTATTTT. This sequence encodes CASSLRSRVDTQYF. Using reference TRBV7-2 and TRBJ2-3 for the parts outside the CDR3, the full variable domain is GAGVSQSPSNKVTEKGKDVELRCDPISGHTALYWYRQSLGQGLEFLIYFQGNSAPDKSGLPSDRFSAERTGGSVSTLTIQRTQQEDSAVYLCASSLRSRVDTQYFGPGTRLTVL.

This chain joins TRBV28 and TRBJ1-5; 10 bases are a match to TRBD1. This CDR3 region has 18 residues. Germline CDR1 reads MDHEN; CDR2 reads SYDVKM. V shed 3 bases and J 2 bases; nucleotides not matched to a gene: 10. CDR3 nucleotide sequence: TGTGCCAGCAGTTTTGCGACAGGGGGCTTTGTTGGCAATCAGCCCCAGCATTTT. Its protein is CASSFATGGFVGNQPQHF.

The genes are TRBV23-1 and TRBJ1-1; 8 positions agree with TRBD1. TRBV23-1 is reported as an ORF; its role is uncertain. V was clipped by 1 base and J by 11 bases; unmatched bases: 12. The CDR3 runs 15 residues. This CDR3 is CASSQYSRGLMRAFF. Here the CDR3 DNA reads TGCGCCAGCAGTCAATACAGCAGGGGGCTTATGCGGGCTTTCTTT.

This clone was seen just once. CDR3 protein: CASSYSAPGVSFSYTF. Written as DNA, the CDR3 is TGTGCCAGCAGTTACTCGGCCCCGGGGGTTAGTTTCAGCTACACCTTC. The chain combines TRBV6-5 with TRBJ1-2; possible D gene TRBD1, 5 bases. This CDR3 contains 16 residues. The V end lost 0 bases, the J end lost 9 bases, and 20 bases lay between the germline ends. Looked up from germline, CDR1 is MNHEY and CDR2 is SVGAGI.

This clone was observed once. The chain carries TRBV2 and TRBJ2-7, with 7 bases identical to TRBD2. The junction had 9 bases not matched to a gene; V was cut back by 10 bases and J by 0 bases. Germline lookup yields CDR1 SNHLY and CDR2 FYNNEI. This CDR3 spans 14 amino acids. As DNA, the CDR3 is TGTGCCAATTTATTTGGCGGGAGCTCCTACGAGCAGTACTTC. It translates to CANLFGGSSYEQYF.

V is TRBV19 and J is TRBJ1-5; 7 bases fit TRBD1. CDR1 and CDR2 (germline): LNHDA, SQIVND (reference sequence). V gave up 10 bases and J gave up 0 bases; unmatched junction bases: 9. This CDR3 spans 15 amino acids. The CDR3 DNA follows: TGTGCCACGCTACCCACAGGGGCTAGCAATCAGCCCCAGCATTTT. It encodes CATLPTGASNQPQHF.

J is TRBJ2-1 and V is TRBV4-1; 7 nucleotides align to TRBD2. The ends lost 4 bases at V and 7 bases at J; junction bases unmatched: 16. The CDR3 is made up of 17 amino acids. The germline CDR1 and CDR2 sequences are MGHRA and YSYEKL. CDR3 loop: CASSLRPAGDGLNEQFF. The CDR3 DNA follows: TGCGCCAGCAGCCTCAGGCCGGCGGGAGACGGTCTTAATGAGCAGTTCTTC.

V gene TRBV6-5 combines with J gene TRBJ1-2; TRBD1 agrees at 7 bases. The CDR3 consists of 15 residues. Germline-derived CDR1 and CDR2 are MNHEY and SVGAGI. V gave up 1 base and J gave up 0 bases; unmatched junction bases: 2. Written as DNA, the CDR3 is TGTGCCAGCAGTTACTACAGGGGAGCTAACTATGGCTACACCTTC. It encodes CASSYYRGANYGYTF.

The J gene is TRBJ2-7, the V gene TRBV5-1; the match to TRBD1 covers 7 bases. Looked up from germline, CDR1 is SGHRS and CDR2 is YFSETQ. V was pared by 4 bases and J by 0 bases, with 7 bases of the junction left unmatched. The CDR3 runs 15 residues. Written as DNA, the CDR3 is TGCGCCAGCAGCCCGGGGACAGTTCTCTCCTACGAGCAGTACTTC. This gives the protein CASSPGTVLSYEQYF.

The V call is TRBV28, the J call TRBJ2-1; the match to TRBD1 covers 9 bases. With 4 bases clipped from V and 14 bases from J, the junction kept 3 bases outside the gene matches. Germline values: CDR1 MDHEN, CDR2 SYDVKM. The CDR3 has 11 residues. The DNA of the CDR3 is TGTGCCAGCAGTTCCGGGACAGGGAAGTTCTTC. It specifies CASSSGTGKFF. The whole variable domain, remainder taken from reference TRBV28 and TRBJ2-1, is DVKVTQSSRYLVKRTGEKVFLECVQDMDHENMFWYRQDPGLGLRLIYFSYDVKMKEKGDIPEGYSVSREKKERFSLILESASTNQTSMYLCASSSGTGKFFGPGTRLTVL.

This chain uses TRBV2 with TRBJ1-1, with D unresolved. Germline CDR1 reads SNHLY; CDR2 reads FYNNEI. This CDR3 has 11 amino acids. Deletions cut 3 bases from V and 7 bases from J, with 6 bases between. The CDR3 sequence: CASSEAVEAFF. CDR3 nucleotide sequence: TGTGCCAGCAGTGAGGCCGTTGAAGCTTTCTTT. Supplemented by reference TRBV2 and TRBJ1-1, the full variable domain reads EPEVTQTPSHQVTQMGQEVILRCVPISNHLYFYWYRQILGQKVEFLVSFYNNEISEKSEIFDDQFSVERPDGSNFTLKIRSTKLEDSAMYFCASSEAVEAFFGQGTRLTVV.

This clone showed up just a few times. V is TRBV30 and J is TRBJ1-1; 8 nucleotides line up with TRBD1. There are 13 residues in the CDR3. Trimming took 4 bases from V and 2 from J; bases not matched to a gene: 3. Per the germline V gene, CDR1 is GTSNPN and CDR2 is SVGIG (reference sequence). CDR3 protein: CAWKGTGNTEAFF. CDR3 nucleotides: TGTGCCTGGAAGGGGACAGGTAACACTGAAGCTTTCTTT.